The 12 T cell receptor beta chains given below trace back to one sample, sequenced in a study of beta chain features in type 1 diabetes. Reverse transcribing all isolated RNA meant expressed TCRB transcripts were sequenced. This table comes from immunoSEQ multiplex PCR, and its TCRdb copy is limited to in-frame clones, with some not included. This sample has about 400,000 clones, with over 9.5% found just once. No antigen is known for these receptors. General study findings and limits: Within each of all four CD4+ subsets, Type 1 diabetes patients had TCRB CDR3s that were moderately but significantly shorter.

The sample was naive CD4+ T cells from blood. These receptors were taken from a woman aged 18-30 years with type 1 diabetes.

The chain couples TRBV2 to TRBJ2-7; 9 bases match TRBD1. The CDR3 is 12 residues long. Germline V gene data show CDR1 as SNHLY and CDR2 as FYNNEI. With 6 bases clipped from V and 5 bases from J, the junction kept 2 bases outside the gene matches. CDR3 DNA: TGTGCCAGCAGGGACAGGGGCGACGAGCAGTACTTC. This encodes CASRDRGDEQYF.

The sample holds a few counts of this clone. This chain joins TRBV10-3 and TRBJ2-7; 7 bases map to TRBD2. This CDR3 has 16 residues. Germline loops: CDR1 ENHRY, CDR2 SYGVKD. V lost 6 bases, J lost 4 bases, and 15 bases stayed unmatched. The CDR3 spells CAISRKTRSREYEQYF. The CDR3, as DNA: TGTGCCATCAGCCGAAAGACTAGATCGCGGGAGTACGAGCAGTACTTC.

This clone was observed a handful of times. CDR3 nucleotide sequence: TGTGCCAGCAGCGAAGGGATGGCGGTGGGGGGTTTGTTCTTC. Translation: CASSEGMAVGGLFF. This chain uses TRBV7-2 with TRBJ2-1; D perhaps matches TRBD2 (6 bases). The V end was cut by 5 bases, the J end by 15 bases, with 23 bases between. CDR3 length: 14 amino acids. The V gene's germline CDR1 is SGHTA and CDR2 FQGNSA.

This clone appeared a few times. The genes are TRBV18 and TRBJ2-7; D may be TRBD1 (5 bases). Germline loops: CDR1 KGHSH, CDR2 LQKENI. The CDR3 runs 14 residues. V lost 2 bases and J 5 bases, leaving 13 bases between the germline ends. CDR3: CASSPNQDSNEQYF. The CDR3, as DNA: TGTGCCAGCTCACCAAACCAAGACAGCAACGAGCAGTACTTC. Variable domain in full (rest from reference TRBV18 and TRBJ2-7): NAGVMQNPRHLVRRRGQEARLRCSPMKGHSHVYWYRQLPEEGLKFMVYLQKENIIDESGMPKERFSAEFPKEGPSILRIQQVVRGDSAAYFCASSPNQDSNEQYFGPGTRLTVT.

V is TRBV6-6 and J is TRBJ2-7, with TRBD2 as a possible D gene (7 bases). V was cut by 6 bases and J by 2 bases, with 17 bases left in between. The CDR3 is made up of 15 amino acids. Per the germline V gene, CDR1 is MNHNY and CDR2 is SVGAGI (reference sequence). The CDR3 DNA sequence: TGTGCCAGCAGCGACGGGGGCGCGGGAGCCTACGAGCAGTACTTC. Residues: CASSDGGAGAYEQYF.

The chain couples TRBV27 to TRBJ2-1; possible D gene TRBD1, 6 bases. Germline values: CDR1 MNHEY, CDR2 SMNVEV (reference sequence). V was shortened by 8 bases and J by 0 bases, with 11 bases between the two germline ends. This CDR3 spans 14 amino acids. CDR3 residues: CASSRQVSYNEQFF. DNA for the CDR3: TGTGCCAGCTCTCGACAGGTCTCCTACAATGAGCAGTTCTTC.

This clone was found a few times. The rearrangement links TRBV4-3 to TRBJ2-1; TRBD2 agrees at 8 bases. The CDR3 runs to 18 residues. From germline, CDR1 is LGHNA and CDR2 YSLEER. The V gene end was trimmed by 1 base and the J gene end by 4 bases; junction bases not matched to a gene: 12. The CDR3 sequence is CASSQGSSGLLRYNEQFF. The CDR3 bases are TGCGCCAGCAGCCAAGGTTCTAGCGGGCTCCTAAGGTACAATGAGCAGTTCTTC.

This clone was observed a few times. V and J are TRBV28 and TRBJ2-7; 8 nucleotides agree with TRBD1. The germline V gene encodes CDR1 MDHEN and CDR2 SYDVKM. CDR3 length equals 14 residues. V was pared by 8 bases and J by 3 bases, with 9 bases of the junction left unmatched. The CDR3 bases are TGTGCCAGCCCAACCGGGACAGGCAACTACGAGCAGTACTTC. Translated: CASPTGTGNYEQYF.

The chain recombines TRBV2 with TRBJ1-5; a possible D gene is TRBD1 (6 bases). With 8 bases removed from V and 6 bases from J, the gap between germline ends came to 17 bases. Germline V CDR1 and CDR2: SNHLY, FYNNEI. The CDR3 loop spans 14 amino acids. This chain's CDR3 is CASRQDPPGQPQHF. CDR3 sequence (DNA): TGTGCCAGCCGACAGGACCCCCCCGGTCAGCCCCAGCATTTT.

The rearrangement links TRBV29-1 to TRBJ2-7, with a tentative D call TRBD2 (5 bases). Germline CDR1 and CDR2: SQVTM and ANQGSEA. Deletions cut 5 bases from V and 3 bases from J, with 14 bases between. The CDR3 spans 13 residues. The CDR3 region is CSVQLTRVYEQYF. Here the CDR3 DNA reads TGCAGCGTTCAATTAACTAGGGTCTACGAGCAGTACTTC.

CDR3 amino acids: CAWSVGTRSNEKLFF. In nucleotides, the CDR3 is TGTGCCTGGAGTGTCGGGACAAGAAGTAATGAAAAACTGTTTTTT. The V and J genes are TRBV30 and TRBJ1-4; a weak D match, TRBD1 (6 bases). CDR1 and CDR2 from the germline V gene are GTSNPN and SVGIG (reference sequence). This CDR3 has 15 amino acids. V lost 0 bases to trimming and J lost 4 bases, with 12 bases between them.

This clone was seen a handful of times. V usage is TRBV10-3 and J usage is TRBJ2-1; D possibly corresponds to TRBD2 (6 bases). V lost 3 bases and J lost 3, with 12 bases in between. This CDR3 comprises 15 residues. CDR1 is ENHRY, CDR2 SYGVKD, per germline. The CDR3 DNA is TGTGCCATCAGTGATCGGGAGATGGTCTACAATGAGCAGTTCTTC. Translated: CAISDREMVYNEQFF.